Following are 20 T cell receptor beta chains from one sample sequenced in a study of OX40 agonist ivuxolimab in advanced cancers. Profiling relied on immunoSEQ multiplex PCR, and the TCRdb table lists in-frame clones only, not all of them. The data contain about 91,000 clones, approximately 89% of them singletons. The material sequenced was CD4+ or CD8+ T cells sorted from blood, taken in a trial of the OX40 agonist ivuxolimab. The source is an adult with an advanced solid tumor such as melanoma, head and neck, liver or kidney cancer.

The chain is built from TRBV7-8 and TRBJ2-3; 14 bases are shared with TRBD2. The germline gives CDR1 SGHVS, CDR2 FQNEAQ. J was trimmed by 5 bases and V by 3 bases; bases with no gene match: 7. The CDR3 loop spans 17 amino acids. CDR3 nucleotides: TGTGCCAGCAGCTTCCAGACTAGCGGGAGGGTTGGAGATACGCAGTATTTT. It codes for CASSFQTSGRVGDTQYF.

The V and J genes are TRBV5-1 and TRBJ2-6; weak D call: TRBD2 (6 bases). The germline V and J ends were trimmed by 5 bases and 2 bases, with 14 bases remaining between them. The CDR3 totals 16 residues. Germline CDR1 and CDR2: SGHRS and YFSETQ. The CDR3 sequence: CASSGLGEAGANVLTF. The CDR3 DNA is TGCGCCAGCAGTGGACTGGGGGAGGCTGGGGCCAACGTCCTGACTTTC.

The rearrangement uses TRBV13 and TRBJ2-4, with D perhaps TRBD1 (7 bases). Per germline, CDR1 PRHDT and CDR2 FYEKMQ (reference sequence). Trimming cost V 5 bases and J 1 base, with 18 bases left between them. The CDR3 extends over 17 amino acids. CDR3 DNA sequence: TGTGCCAGCAGCACACGGAGGGGGCCGGTGGCCAAAAACATTCAGTACTTC. Its protein is CASSTRRGPVAKNIQYF.

The table lists this clone with a few counts. J is TRBJ2-1 and V is TRBV4-1, with 15 positions matching TRBD2. Trimming removed 4 bases from V and 9 bases from J; junction bases left unmatched: 10. CDR1 and CDR2 from the germline V gene are MGHRA and YSYEKL. The CDR3 totals 17 residues. The CDR3 loop reads CASSRLGLAGGVGEQFF. Written as DNA, the CDR3 is TGCGCCAGCAGCCGCCTAGGACTAGCGGGAGGGGTTGGTGAGCAGTTCTTC.

The chain joins TRBV6-1 to TRBJ2-4, with D unclear. The germline CDR1 and CDR2 sequences are MNHNS and SASEGT. The V gene lost 5 bases and the J gene lost 0 bases, with 11 bases spanning the gap. There are 15 residues in the CDR3. CDR3 nucleotides: TGTGCCAGCAGTCATTGGACGGGAGCCAAAAACATTCAGTACTTC. This gives the protein CASSHWTGAKNIQYF.

The chain is built from TRBV28 and TRBJ1-2; 7 bases align to TRBD1. The CDR3 has 13 amino acids. Germline CDR1 is MDHEN and CDR2 is SYDVKM. The trim removed 7 bases at V and 2 bases at J, leaving 4 bases unmatched. CDR3 DNA sequence: TGTGCCAGCAATTTGGGACAGAACTATGGCTACACCTTC. Residues: CASNLGQNYGYTF.

V gene TRBV10-3 combines with J gene TRBJ2-3, with D possibly matching TRBD1 (6 bases). The V end lost 11 bases, the J end lost 6 bases, and 18 bases lay between the germline ends. The CDR3 sequence is 13 residues long. Germline assignment: CDR1 ENHRY and CDR2 SYGVKD. The CDR3, as DNA: TGTGCCGCCCGAGACAGGTCTGGGGATACGCAGTATTTT. It specifies CAARDRSGDTQYF.

The CDR3 DNA reads as TGTGCCAGCAGCGAACCGGGACGGGCTAATGAAAAACTGTTTTTT. Protein sequence: CASSEPGRANEKLFF. The J gene is TRBJ1-4, the V gene TRBV5-6, with D tentatively TRBD1 (5 bases). The germline V gene encodes CDR1 SGHDT and CDR2 YYEEEE. V lost 4 bases, J lost 3 bases, and 13 bases lay in between. The CDR3 is 15 amino acids.

V and J are TRBV4-2 and TRBJ2-1; 9 nucleotides match TRBD2. CDR3 length: 16 amino acids. Germline trimming cut 5 bases from V and 4 bases from J; bases unmatched to any gene: 9. Per germline, CDR1 LGHNA and CDR2 YNFKEQ. The CDR3 here is CASSVQQGLAYNEQFF. In DNA form, the CDR3 reads TGTGCCAGCAGCGTTCAACAGGGACTAGCTTACAATGAGCAGTTCTTC.

The chain has TRBV29-1 and TRBJ1-3; D is ambiguous. Germline assignment: CDR1 SQVTM and CDR2 ANQGSEA. CDR3 length equals 12 residues. V was trimmed by 8 bases and J by 2 bases, leaving 10 bases between them. The CDR3 reads CSYGSAGNTIYF. The CDR3 bases are TGCAGCTACGGGTCAGCTGGAAACACCATATATTTT.

V and J are TRBV6-5 and TRBJ2-1; TRBD2 matches at 9 bases. The CDR3 is made up of 14 amino acids. Trimming removed 1 base from V and 13 bases from J; junction bases left unmatched: 8. The germline V gene has CDR1 MNHEY and CDR2 SVGAGI. In DNA form, the CDR3 reads TGTGCCAGCAGTTACTTTAGCGGGAGTTCTGGCCAGTTCTTC. Its protein product is CASSYFSGSSGQFF.

The V gene is TRBV5-4, the J gene TRBJ1-1; no reliable D call. Germline lookup yields CDR1 SGHNT and CDR2 YYREEE (reference sequence). The CDR3 sequence is 14 residues long. V was pared by 1 base and J by 1 base, with 8 bases between. CDR3 coding DNA: TGTGCCAGCAGCTTGTTTGGTAGGAACACTGAAGCTTTCTTT. Protein sequence: CASSLFGRNTEAFF.

CDR3 in amino acids: CASGDSGGSFADTQYF. CDR3 sequence (DNA): TGTGCCAGCGGCGACTCGGGCGGGAGTTTCGCAGATACGCAGTATTTT. The V call is TRBV28, the J call TRBJ2-3, with TRBD2 identical over 7 bases. V dropped 8 bases and J dropped 4; count of bases not matched to a gene: 15. The germline V gene has CDR1 MDHEN and CDR2 SYDVKM. The length of the CDR3 is 16 residues.

The J gene is TRBJ2-7, the V gene TRBV28; maybe TRBD1 (6 bases). V lost 4 bases and J lost 8, with 12 bases in between. This CDR3 spans 12 amino acids. Germline values: CDR1 MDHEN, CDR2 SYDVKM. The CDR3 loop reads CASSSQGAKQYF. The CDR3, as DNA: TGTGCCAGCAGTTCACAGGGTGCTAAGCAGTACTTC.

This clone was detected a few times. The chain couples TRBV6-1 to TRBJ1-1, with D unclear. Trimming cost V 4 bases and J 0 bases, with 9 bases left between them. This CDR3 spans 14 amino acids. Germline CDR1 is MNHNS and CDR2 is SASEGT. The CDR3: CASSVAALNTEAFF. The CDR3 nucleotides read TGTGCCAGCAGTGTTGCGGCCTTGAACACTGAAGCTTTCTTT.

The rearrangement links TRBV9 to TRBJ2-1; D possibly corresponds to TRBD2 (6 bases). Trimming took 0 bases from V and 2 from J, leaving 9 bases between them. Germline lookup yields CDR1 SGDLS and CDR2 YYNGEE. The CDR3 is 15 amino acids. The CDR3 coding sequence is TGTGCCAGCAGCGTAGACGCGGGAACCTACAATGAGCAGTTCTTC. Translating it yields CASSVDAGTYNEQFF.

The J gene is TRBJ2-7, the V gene TRBV7-3; 10 nucleotides match TRBD1. Trimming took 7 bases from V and 5 from J; bases not matched to a gene: 8. Per germline, CDR1 SGHTA and CDR2 FQGTGA. This CDR3 comprises 14 residues. The CDR3 bases are TGTGCCAGCACCCCACCGGGACAGGGGAACGAGCAGTACTTC. Its translation is CASTPPGQGNEQYF.

The V gene is TRBV5-6, the J gene TRBJ2-7, with 7 positions matching TRBD1. The CDR3 has 13 amino acids. Germline V lookup: CDR1 SGHDT, CDR2 YYEEEE. Unmatched junction bases numbered 4, after V lost 4 bases and J lost 3 bases. The CDR3 DNA sequence: TGTGCCAGCAGCATGACAGGGCACTACGAGCAGTACGTC. This sequence encodes CASSMTGHYEQYV.

The J gene is TRBJ2-1, the V gene TRBV18, with 7 bases lining up with TRBD2. The germline gives CDR1 KGHSH, CDR2 LQKENI. The V segment lost 5 bases and the J segment 8 bases; nucleotides outside the gene matches: 9. The CDR3 sequence is 14 residues long. The CDR3: CASSTGGGVHEQFF. The DNA of the CDR3 is TGTGCCAGCTCAACGGGGGGAGGGGTCCATGAGCAGTTCTTC.

The gene calls are TRBV5-5 and TRBJ1-5; no reliable D call. There are 15 residues in the CDR3. V was trimmed by 0 bases and J by 1 base, leaving 8 bases between them. Looked up from germline, CDR1 is SGHKS and CDR2 is YYEKEE (reference sequence). This chain's CDR3 is CASSLVGLSNQPQHF. The CDR3 DNA sequence: TGTGCCAGCAGCTTGGTAGGGTTGAGCAATCAGCCCCAGCATTTT.